This TCR beta chain came from a study of CD4 T cells in relation to SARS-CoV-2 and coronaviruses. Germline-derived CDR1 and CDR2 are KGHSH and LQKENI. The CDR3 spans 17 residues. The trim removed 2 bases at V and 4 bases at J, leaving 8 bases unmatched. The unexposed donors gave CD4+ T cells in about 2010-2019, prior to COVID-19. CD4+ T cells were isolated from the cells after 10 days of culture. Turning to this clone: The antigen is not known.

Notes on the study in general: This crossreactivity analysis covered spike protein alone, no other viral proteins.

The repertoire was sequenced with immunoSEQ multiplex PCR; TCRdb's copy has only in-frame clones and lacks some. This table has some 22,000 clones, around 72% appearing once. The clonotype comes from a human donor in good health. The chain links TRBV18 to TRBJ1-4; 9 bases match TRBD1. Material: CD4+ T cells from PBMCs, cultured in vitro. For the CDR3, the DNA is TGTGCCAGCTCACCAAGAGGACCGACAGGGGGTAATGAAAAACTGTTTTTT. It yields the protein CASSPRGPTGGNEKLFF.